This TCR beta chain appears in the sequencing data of a study of cytomegalovirus exposure and HLA in healthy donors. Study-level findings and limits: On later analysis, the bulk of CMV-associated TCR beta chains appeared to be HLA-restricted. In an earlier analysis, most TCR beta V segments were productive about 87% or about 30% of the time. It was reportedly the case that the classifier diagnosed cytomegalovirus status with high specificity and sensitivity. Versus the roughly 670-donor mean, an Asian-associated ancestry cluster reportedly showed fewer N-insertions in a later analysis.

Regarding this clone: Its antigen is not known.

This CDR3 comprises 14 residues. The germline V gene has CDR1 SEHNR and CDR2 FQNEAQ (reference sequence). The J segment lost 3 bases and the V segment lost 5 bases, leaving 4 bases of the junction unmatched. A multiplex PCR was run with 60 Vbeta primers and 13 Jbeta primers. Sequenced by immunoSEQ multiplex PCR; TCRdb stores in-frame clones only, minus some. Of about 190,000 clones listed, about 83% are singletons. Source material: PBMCs. The sequence came from a man aged 35 to 55 in good health and CMV-seropositive. The rearrangement uses TRBV7-9 and TRBJ1-5; TRBD1 aligns across 7 bases. CDR3 residues: CASSRDSNNQPQHF. CDR3 in DNA: TGTGCCAGCAGCCGGGACAGTAACAATCAGCCCCAGCATTTT.